What follows is one T cell receptor beta chain and its context. A read error may account for a junction end that differs from germline. The sample originates from a study of blood T cell repertoires in COVID-19. Source study methods: Using reference gene primer amplification, nucleated cell counts were estimated. TCRdb's copy holds only in-frame clones and misses some; the assay was immunoSEQ multiplex PCR. That table supplies the V and J calls and clone size; D and trimming were determined from the DNA. The table lists about 430,000 clones, about 88% of them singletons. This CDR3 is built from 14 residues. Germline CDR1 and CDR2: SGHDT and YYEEEE.

Material: PBMCs or T cells enriched from blood (not recorded which). The V and J genes are TRBV5-6 and TRBJ2-7; 15 bases agree with TRBD2. The sequence came from a woman between 18 and 29 years old who had been exposed to COVID-19. The CDR3 sequence is CASRLGLAGGEQYF. CDR3 in DNA: TGTGCCAGCAGGTTGGGACTAGCGGGAGGCGAGCAGTACTTC.